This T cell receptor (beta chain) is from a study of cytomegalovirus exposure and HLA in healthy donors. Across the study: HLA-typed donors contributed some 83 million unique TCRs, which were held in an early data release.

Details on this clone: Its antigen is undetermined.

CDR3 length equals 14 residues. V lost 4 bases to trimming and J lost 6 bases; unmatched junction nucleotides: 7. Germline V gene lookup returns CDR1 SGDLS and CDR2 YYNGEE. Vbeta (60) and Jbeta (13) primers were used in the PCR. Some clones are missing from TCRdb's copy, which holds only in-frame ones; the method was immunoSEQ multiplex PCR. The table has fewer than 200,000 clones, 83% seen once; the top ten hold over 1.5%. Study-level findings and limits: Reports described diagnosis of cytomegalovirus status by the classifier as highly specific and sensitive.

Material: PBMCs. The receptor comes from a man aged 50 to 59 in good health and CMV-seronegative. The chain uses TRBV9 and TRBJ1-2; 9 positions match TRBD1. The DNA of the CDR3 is TGTGCCAGCAGCACATCGACAGGGGGTAATGGCTACACCTTC. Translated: CASSTSTGGNGYTF.